This T cell receptor beta chain was recovered during a study of PD-L1 blockade in urothelial cancer. Study-wide context: Patients had been given 0 to 3 earlier chemotherapy regimens. Median T cell yield per blood sample was 140,000 to 150,000 cells. General study findings and limits: Tumor-associated blood clones were expanded more by durable-benefit patients at 3 weeks.

Concerning this clone: The antigen remains unidentified.

This table comes from immunoSEQ multiplex PCR, and its TCRdb copy is limited to in-frame clones, with some not included. The data contain more than 45,000 clones, 80% to 90% of them singletons. This CDR3 is 16 amino acids long. V gave up 1 base and J gave up 4 bases, with 17 bases separating them. Germline loops: CDR1 MDHEN, CDR2 SYDVKM. The time point: peripheral blood 6 weeks after treatment start. The clonotype comes from a man in his 70s with urothelial cancer. This specimen was PBMCs, taken around atezolizumab (anti-PD-L1) treatment. The V gene is TRBV28, the J gene TRBJ2-7; D possibly corresponds to TRBD2 (6 bases). CDR3 protein: CASSLFPTSNQYEQYF. The DNA for the CDR3 is TGTGCCAGCAGTTTATTTCCGACTAGTAATCAGTACGAGCAGTACTTC.